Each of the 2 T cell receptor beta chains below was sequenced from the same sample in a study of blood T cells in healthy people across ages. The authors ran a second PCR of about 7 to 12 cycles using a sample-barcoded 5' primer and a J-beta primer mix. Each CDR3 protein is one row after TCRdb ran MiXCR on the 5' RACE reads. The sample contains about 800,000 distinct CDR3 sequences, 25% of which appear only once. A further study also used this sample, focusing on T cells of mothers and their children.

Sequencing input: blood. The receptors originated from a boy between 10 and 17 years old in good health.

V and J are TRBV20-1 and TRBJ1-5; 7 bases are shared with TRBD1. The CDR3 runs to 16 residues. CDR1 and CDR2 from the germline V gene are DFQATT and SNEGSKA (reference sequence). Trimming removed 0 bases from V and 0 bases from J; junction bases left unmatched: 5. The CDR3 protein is CSARDQGGYSNQPQHF. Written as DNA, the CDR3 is TGCAGTGCTAGAGATCAGGGGGGTTATAGCAATCAGCCCCAGCATTTT.

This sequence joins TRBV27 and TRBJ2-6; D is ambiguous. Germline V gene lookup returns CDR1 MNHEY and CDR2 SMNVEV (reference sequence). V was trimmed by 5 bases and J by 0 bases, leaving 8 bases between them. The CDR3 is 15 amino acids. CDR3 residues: CASSPTDSGANVLTF. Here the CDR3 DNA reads TGTGCCAGCAGTCCGACCGACTCTGGGGCCAACGTCCTGACTTTC.